The present T cell receptor (beta chain) was sequenced within a study of T cell responses to AZD1222 COVID-19 vaccine. TCRdb keeps only in-frame clones here, not all; method: immunoSEQ multiplex PCR. In the table there are approximately 77,000 clones, approximately 90% of which are singletons. The germline V gene has CDR1 SGHNT and CDR2 YYREEE (reference sequence). This CDR3 has 16 residues. Between the trimmed V and J ends, which lost 4 bases and 4 bases, there was a span of 19 bases. This clone appeared a single time. This TCR was sampled from an adult in good health. This chain links TRBV5-4 with TRBJ2-3; D is ambiguous. The sequencing here drew on peripheral blood, taken on day 0 of MenACWY control vaccination. CDR3 region: CASSGPGLTGADTQYF. Written as DNA, the CDR3 is TGTGCCAGCAGCGGGCCCGGTTTGACTGGCGCAGATACGCAGTATTTT. Using reference TRBV5-4 and TRBJ2-3 for the parts outside the CDR3, the full variable domain is ETGVTQSPTHLIKTRGQQVTLRCSSQSGHNTVSWYQQALGQGPQFIFQYYREEENGRGNFPPRFSGLQFPNYSSELNVNALELDDSALYLCASSGPGLTGADTQYFGPGTRLTVL.